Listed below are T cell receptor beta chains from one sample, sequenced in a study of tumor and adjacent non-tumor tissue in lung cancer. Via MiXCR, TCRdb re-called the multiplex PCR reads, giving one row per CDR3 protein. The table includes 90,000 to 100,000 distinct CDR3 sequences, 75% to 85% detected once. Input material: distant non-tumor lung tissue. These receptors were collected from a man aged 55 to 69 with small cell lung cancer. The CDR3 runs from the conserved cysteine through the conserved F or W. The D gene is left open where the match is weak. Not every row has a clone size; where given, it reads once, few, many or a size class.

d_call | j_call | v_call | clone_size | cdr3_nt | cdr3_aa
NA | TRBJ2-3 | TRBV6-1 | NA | TGTGCCAGCAACTCCCTAAGGGCAGGACTCTTGGGCTCGGAGCAGCAGTATTTT | CASNSLRAGLLGSEQQYF
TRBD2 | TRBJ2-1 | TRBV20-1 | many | TGCAGTGCTAGGGGGACTAGCGAGATTGAGCAGTTCTTC | CSARGTSEIEQFF
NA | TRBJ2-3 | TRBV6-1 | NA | TGTACCAGCACCGCACCTAGCGAAGGAAAAGATACGCAGTATTTT | CTSTAPSEGKDTQYF
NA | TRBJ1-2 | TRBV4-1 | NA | TGCGCCAGCAGCCAAGGCCAACATGGGAACTATGACTACACCTTC | CASSQGQHGNYDYTF
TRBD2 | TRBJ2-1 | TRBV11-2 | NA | TGTGCCAGCAGCTTATCTTTACTAGCGGAAAATAATGAGCAGTTCTTC | CASSLSLLAENNEQFF
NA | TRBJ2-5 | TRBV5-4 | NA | TGCGCCAGCAGCTGGGCCGCGCGAAGCGTGATGCAAGAGACCCAGTACTTC | CASSWAARSVMQETQYF
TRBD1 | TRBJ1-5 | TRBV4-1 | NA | TGCGCCAGCAGCCAAGCTGGCAGGATTCACGGGACAGGGGAGAGGCCCCAACATTTT | CASSQAGRIHGTGERPQHF
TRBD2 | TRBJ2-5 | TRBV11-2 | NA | TGTGCCAGAGGGGAGGGGCCGCAAGAGCCCCAGTACTTC | CARGEGPQEPQYF
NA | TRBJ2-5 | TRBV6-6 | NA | TGTGTCAGTAGTTACGGGTCAGGTGGGAGCCAGTACTTC | CVSSYGSGGSQYF
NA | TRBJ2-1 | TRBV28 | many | TGTGCCAGCAGTGGGGACACTAATGAGCAGTTCTTC | CASSGDTNEQFF
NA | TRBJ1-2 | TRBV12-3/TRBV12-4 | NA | TGTACCAGCTGTTTGGTGGCAGGGGTTGGCTACACCTTC | CTSCLVAGVGYTF
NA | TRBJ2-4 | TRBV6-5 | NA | TGTGCCAGCAGATACTCGGGGGAGTCGAATATTCAGTACTTC | CASRYSGESNIQYF
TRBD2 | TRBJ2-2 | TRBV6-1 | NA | TGTGCCAGCAGTCCGGGACTAGCGACTACTGGGGAGCTGTTATTT | CASSPGLATTGELLF
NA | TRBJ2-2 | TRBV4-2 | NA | TGTGCCAATAGCCAAGGTCTGAGGGCCAACACCGGGGAGCTCTTTTTT | CANSQGLRANTGELFF
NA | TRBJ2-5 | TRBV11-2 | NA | TGTACCAGCATCTTGGGGGCGGGACACCAAGAGACCCTGTACTTC | CTSILGAGHQETLYF
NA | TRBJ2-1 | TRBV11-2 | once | TGTGCCAGTAGCTTAGAGCCAGGGTTGGTTGAAGAGTTCTTC | CASSLEPGLVEEFF
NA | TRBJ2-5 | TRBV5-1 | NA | TGCGCCAGCAGCCCTGGGACAACTCAAGAGACCCAGTACTTC | CASSPGTTQETQYF